The TCR beta chain described here comes from a study of CD8+ T cells in alopecia areata. As for the study in general: Percent affected scalp area, the SALT score, rated treated patients' severity.

V dropped 2 bases and J dropped 3 bases, with 4 bases sitting between them. There are 11 residues in the CDR3. Germline V gives CDR1 DFQATT, CDR2 SNEGSKA (reference sequence). Isolated RNA was reverse transcribed into cDNA used as the sequencing template. The repertoire was sequenced with immunoSEQ multiplex PCR; TCRdb's copy has only in-frame clones and lacks some. The top ten hold about 12% of the sample, which has fewer than 200,000 clones, around three fifths seen once. Noted treatment: oral pan-JAK inhibitor, 5-10 mg twice daily. The genes are TRBV20-1 and TRBJ1-1, with D unresolved. The sequence was obtained from a human donor with alopecia areata. The specimen was CD8+ T cells sorted from blood, collected at week 24, from a patient treated with tofacitinib. Here the CDR3 reads CSARQDTEAFF. In nucleotides, the CDR3 is TGCAGTGCTAGACAGGACACTGAAGCTTTCTTT.